This is a list of T cell receptor beta chains from one sample in a study of cytomegalovirus exposure and HLA in healthy donors. TCRdb keeps only in-frame clones here, not all; method: immunoSEQ multiplex PCR. The sample has roughly 60,000 clones; roughly nine tenths are singletons. The sequencing sample was made of PBMCs. All receptors derive from a woman under 30 in good health and CMV-seronegative. CDR3s include the opening cysteine and the closing phenylalanine or tryptophan. D genes are given only for firm matches. Clone size is not always given. Where it is, it says once, few, many or a class for expanded clones.

J gene: TRBJ1-1; V gene: TRBV4-3; D gene: -; clone size: -; CDR3 DNA: TGCGCCAGCAGCCTGACAGCCATGAACACTGAAGCTTTCTTT; CDR3 protein: CASSLTAMNTEAFF
J gene: TRBJ2-5; V gene: TRBV11-2; D gene: TRBD1; clone size: -; CDR3 DNA: TGTGCCAGCAGCTTAGGACCCCGGGACAGGGAGGAGACCCAGTACTTC; CDR3 protein: CASSLGPRDREETQYF
J gene: TRBJ1-1; V gene: TRBV29-1; D gene: -; clone size: -; CDR3 DNA: TGCAGCGCCAGGGAAGTCAGGGTAGCTTTCTTT; CDR3 protein: CSAREVRVAFF
J gene: TRBJ1-2; V gene: TRBV19; D gene: -; clone size: -; CDR3 DNA: TGTGCCAGTAAACTAAGTGTAGAAACTTCTGGCTACACCTTC; CDR3 protein: CASKLSVETSGYTF
J gene: TRBJ2-7; V gene: TRBV10-3; D gene: -; clone size: once; CDR3 DNA: TGTGCCATCTGTAAGACAGTGACGTTCCACGAGCAGTACTTC; CDR3 protein: CAICKTVTFHEQYF
J gene: TRBJ1-4; V gene: TRBV27; D gene: -; clone size: -; CDR3 DNA: TGTGCCAGCAGTATAGCAACTAATGAAAAACTGTTTTTT; CDR3 protein: CASSIATNEKLFF
J gene: TRBJ2-7; V gene: TRBV7-9; D gene: TRBD2; clone size: -; CDR3 DNA: TGTGCCAGCAGTTCTATGGGGACTAGCGGGAGCTACGAGCAGTACTTC; CDR3 protein: CASSSMGTSGSYEQYF
J gene: TRBJ2-3; V gene: TRBV4-1; D gene: -; clone size: -; CDR3 DNA: TGCGCCAGCAGAGCCCCCGGGGTTGCAGATACGCAGTATTTT; CDR3 protein: CASRAPGVADTQYF
J gene: TRBJ2-3; V gene: TRBV27; D gene: TRBD2; clone size: -; CDR3 DNA: TGTGCCAGCAAAGCGGGAGTTTCAGATACGCAGTATTTT; CDR3 protein: CASKAGVSDTQYF
J gene: TRBJ1-1; V gene: TRBV28; D gene: -; clone size: once; CDR3 DNA: TGTGCCAGCAGTTGGTTTGGGAGATCGAACACTGAAGCTTTCTTT; CDR3 protein: CASSWFGRSNTEAFF
J gene: TRBJ2-2; V gene: TRBV7-9; D gene: TRBD1; clone size: -; CDR3 DNA: TGTGCCAGCAGTCGACAGGGTAACGGGGAGCTGTTTTTT; CDR3 protein: CASSRQGNGELFF
J gene: TRBJ2-7; V gene: TRBV7-6; D gene: TRBD1; clone size: -; CDR3 DNA: TGTGCCAGCAGCTTGGGCAGGGGGTCCTACGAGCAGTACTTC; CDR3 protein: CASSLGRGSYEQYF
J gene: TRBJ2-3; V gene: TRBV7-6; D gene: TRBD2; clone size: -; CDR3 DNA: TGTGCCAGCACCCAGGGAGCGGGAGTCACAGATACGCAGTATTTT; CDR3 protein: CASTQGAGVTDTQYF
J gene: TRBJ1-1; V gene: TRBV4-1; D gene: -; clone size: -; CDR3 DNA: TGCGCCAGCAGCCAAGGCCCGGGTTCGAACACTGAAGCTTTCTTT; CDR3 protein: CASSQGPGSNTEAFF
J gene: TRBJ1-5; V gene: TRBV19; D gene: -; clone size: -; CDR3 DNA: TGTGCCAGTAGTATGCGGGGGGCCGGACAGCCCCAGCATTTT; CDR3 protein: CASSMRGAGQPQHF
J gene: TRBJ2-5; V gene: TRBV7-9; D gene: -; clone size: -; CDR3 DNA: TGTGCCAGCAGCTTGGGGGGGCCGGAGACCCAGTACTTC; CDR3 protein: CASSLGGPETQYF
J gene: TRBJ2-2; V gene: TRBV29-1; D gene: -; clone size: -; CDR3 DNA: TGCAGCGTTGAAGAGGGGGCCACCGGGGAGCTGTTTTTT; CDR3 protein: CSVEEGATGELFF
J gene: TRBJ1-6; V gene: TRBV11-2; D gene: -; clone size: -; CDR3 DNA: TGTGCCAGCAAAGCTGACACCGGTCGGAATTCACCCCTCCACTTT; CDR3 protein: CASKADTGRNSPLHF
J gene: TRBJ1-1; V gene: TRBV4-1; D gene: TRBD1; clone size: once; CDR3 DNA: TGCGCCAGCAGCCCCGGACAGGGCACTGAAGCTTTCTTT; CDR3 protein: CASSPGQGTEAFF
J gene: TRBJ2-5; V gene: TRBV4-1; D gene: TRBD2; clone size: -; CDR3 DNA: TGCGCCAGCAGCCCATCGACTAGCGGGGGGGGAGAGACCCAGTACTTC; CDR3 protein: CASSPSTSGGGETQYF